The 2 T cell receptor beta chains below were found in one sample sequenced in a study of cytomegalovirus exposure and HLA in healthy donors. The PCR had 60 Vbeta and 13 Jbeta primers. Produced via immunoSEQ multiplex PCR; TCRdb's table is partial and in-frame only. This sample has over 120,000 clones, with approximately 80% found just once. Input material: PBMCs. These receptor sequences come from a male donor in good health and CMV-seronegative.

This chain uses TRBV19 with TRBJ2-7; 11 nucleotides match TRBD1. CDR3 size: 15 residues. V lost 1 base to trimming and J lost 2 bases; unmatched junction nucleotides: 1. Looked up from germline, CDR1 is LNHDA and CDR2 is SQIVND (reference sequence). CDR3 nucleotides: TGTGCCAGTAGTATAGGGACAGGGGGCGCCTACGAGCAGTACTTC. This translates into CASSIGTGGAYEQYF.

For the CDR3, the DNA is TGTGCCAGCTCACCACCGGTGTTGGGACAGGGCATCAAAGAGACCCAGTACTTC. Its protein is CASSPPVLGQGIKETQYF. V and J are TRBV18 and TRBJ2-5; 9 positions agree with TRBD1. Germline V gene data show CDR1 as KGHSH and CDR2 as LQKENI. After removal of 0 bases from V and 3 bases from J, the junction contained 11 bases not matched to a gene. The length of the CDR3 is 18 residues. The full variable domain, in which reference TRBV18 and TRBJ2-5 provide the parts outside the CDR3, is NAGVMQNPRHLVRRRGQEARLRCSPMKGHSHVYWYRQLPEEGLKFMVYLQKENIIDESGMPKERFSAEFPKEGPSILRIQQVVRGDSAAYFCASSPPVLGQGIKETQYFGPGTRLLVL.